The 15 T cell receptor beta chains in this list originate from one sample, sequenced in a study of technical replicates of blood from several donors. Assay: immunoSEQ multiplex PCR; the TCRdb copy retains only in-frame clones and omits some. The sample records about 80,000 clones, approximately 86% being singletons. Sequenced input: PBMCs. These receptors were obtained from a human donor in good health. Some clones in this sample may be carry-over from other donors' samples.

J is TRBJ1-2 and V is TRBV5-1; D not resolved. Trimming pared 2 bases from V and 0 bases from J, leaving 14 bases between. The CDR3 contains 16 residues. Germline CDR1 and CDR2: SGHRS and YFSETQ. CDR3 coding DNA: TGCGCCAGCAGCTTTGTTCCTGTATCTTCTAACTATGGCTACACCTTC. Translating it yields CASSFVPVSSNYGYTF.

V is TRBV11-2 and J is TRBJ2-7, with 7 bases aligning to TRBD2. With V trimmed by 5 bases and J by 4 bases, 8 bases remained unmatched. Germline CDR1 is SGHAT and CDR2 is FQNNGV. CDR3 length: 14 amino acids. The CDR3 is CASSGEGGEYEQYF. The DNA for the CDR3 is TGTGCCAGCAGCGGGGAGGGAGGGGAATACGAGCAGTACTTC.

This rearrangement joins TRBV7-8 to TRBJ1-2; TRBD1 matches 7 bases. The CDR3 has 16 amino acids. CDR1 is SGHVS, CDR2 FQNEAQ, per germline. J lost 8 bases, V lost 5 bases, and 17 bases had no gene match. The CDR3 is CASSQFAGTALTGYTF. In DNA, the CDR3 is TGTGCCAGCAGCCAATTTGCCGGGACAGCCCTAACGGGCTACACCTTC. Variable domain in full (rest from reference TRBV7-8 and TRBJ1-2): GAGVSQSPRYKVAKRGQDVALRCDPISGHVSLFWYQQALGQGPEFLTYFQNEAQLDKSGLPSDRFFAERPEGSVSTLKIQRTQQEDSAVYLCASSQFAGTALTGYTFGSGTRLTVV.

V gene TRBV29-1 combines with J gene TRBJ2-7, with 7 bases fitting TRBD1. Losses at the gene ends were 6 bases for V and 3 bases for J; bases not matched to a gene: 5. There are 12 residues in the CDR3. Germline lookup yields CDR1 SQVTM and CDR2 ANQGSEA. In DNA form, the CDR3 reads TGCAGCGTCGGACAGGCCTACTACGAGCAGTACTTC. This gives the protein CSVGQAYYEQYF.

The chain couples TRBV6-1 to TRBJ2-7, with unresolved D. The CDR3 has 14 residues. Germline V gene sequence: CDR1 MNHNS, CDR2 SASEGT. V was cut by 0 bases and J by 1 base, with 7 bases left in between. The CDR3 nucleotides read TGTGCCAGCAGTGAAGCGGCTCCATCCTACGAGCAGTACTTC. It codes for CASSEAAPSYEQYF.

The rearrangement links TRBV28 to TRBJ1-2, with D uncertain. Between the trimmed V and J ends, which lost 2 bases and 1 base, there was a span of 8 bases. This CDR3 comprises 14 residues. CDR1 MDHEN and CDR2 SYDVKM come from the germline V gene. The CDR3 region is CASSLASYNYGYTF. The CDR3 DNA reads TGTGCCAGCAGTTTAGCGAGCTATAACTATGGCTACACCTTC.

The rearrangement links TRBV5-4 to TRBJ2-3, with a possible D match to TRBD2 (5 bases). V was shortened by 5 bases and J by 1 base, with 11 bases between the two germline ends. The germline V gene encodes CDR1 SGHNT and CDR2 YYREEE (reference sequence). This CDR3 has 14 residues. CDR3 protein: CASRSTIGTDTQYF. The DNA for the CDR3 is TGTGCCAGCAGGTCGACTATAGGCACAGATACGCAGTATTTT.

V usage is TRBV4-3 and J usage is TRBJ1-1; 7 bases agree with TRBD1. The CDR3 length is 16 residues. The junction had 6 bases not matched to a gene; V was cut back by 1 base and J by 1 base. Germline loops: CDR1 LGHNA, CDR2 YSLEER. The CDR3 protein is CASSQANRGQNTEAFF. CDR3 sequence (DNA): TGCGCCAGCAGCCAAGCTAACAGGGGCCAGAACACTGAAGCTTTCTTT.

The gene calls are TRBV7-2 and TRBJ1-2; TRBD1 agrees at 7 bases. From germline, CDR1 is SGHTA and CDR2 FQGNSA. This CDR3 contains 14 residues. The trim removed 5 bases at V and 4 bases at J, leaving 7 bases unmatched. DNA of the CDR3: TGTGCCAGCAGCCAACAGGGGAACCCCTATGGCTACACCTTC. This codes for CASSQQGNPYGYTF. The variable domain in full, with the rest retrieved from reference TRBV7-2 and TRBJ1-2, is GAGVSQSPSNKVTEKGKDVELRCDPISGHTALYWYRQSLGQGLEFLIYFQGNSAPDKSGLPSDRFSAERTGGSVSTLTIQRTQQEDSAVYLCASSQQGNPYGYTFGSGTRLTVV.

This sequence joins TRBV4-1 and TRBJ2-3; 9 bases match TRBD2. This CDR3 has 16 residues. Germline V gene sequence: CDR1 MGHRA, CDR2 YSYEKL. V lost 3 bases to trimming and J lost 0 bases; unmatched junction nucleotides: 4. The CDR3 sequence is CASSQGGRGSTDTQYF. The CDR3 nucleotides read TGCGCCAGCAGCCAGGGCGGGAGGGGCAGCACAGATACGCAGTATTTT.

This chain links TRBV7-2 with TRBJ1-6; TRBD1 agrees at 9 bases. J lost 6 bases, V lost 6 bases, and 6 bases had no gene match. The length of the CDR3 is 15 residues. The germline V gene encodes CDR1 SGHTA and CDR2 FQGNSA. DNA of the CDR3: TGTGCCAGCAGAGCCGGGACAGGGATTAATTCACCCCTCCACTTT. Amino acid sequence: CASRAGTGINSPLHF.

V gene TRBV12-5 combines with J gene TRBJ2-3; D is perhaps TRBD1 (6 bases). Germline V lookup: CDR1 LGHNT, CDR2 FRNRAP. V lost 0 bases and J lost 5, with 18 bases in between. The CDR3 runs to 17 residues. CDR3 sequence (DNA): TGTGCTAGTGGTTTGGTACGAGGACAGCAAGGTCTAGATACGCAGTATTTT. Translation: CASGLVRGQQGLDTQYF.

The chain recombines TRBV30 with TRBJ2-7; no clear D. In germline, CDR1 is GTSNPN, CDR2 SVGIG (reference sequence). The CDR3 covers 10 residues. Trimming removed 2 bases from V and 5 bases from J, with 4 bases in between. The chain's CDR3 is CAWSKHEQYF. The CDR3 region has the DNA TGTGCCTGGAGTAAGCACGAGCAGTACTTC.

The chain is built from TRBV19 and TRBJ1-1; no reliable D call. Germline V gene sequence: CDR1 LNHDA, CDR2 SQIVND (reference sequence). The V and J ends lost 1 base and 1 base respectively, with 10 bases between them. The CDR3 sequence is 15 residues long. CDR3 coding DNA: TGTGCCAGTAGTATAGGTGTCGGGAAGAACACTGAAGCTTTCTTT. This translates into CASSIGVGKNTEAFF.

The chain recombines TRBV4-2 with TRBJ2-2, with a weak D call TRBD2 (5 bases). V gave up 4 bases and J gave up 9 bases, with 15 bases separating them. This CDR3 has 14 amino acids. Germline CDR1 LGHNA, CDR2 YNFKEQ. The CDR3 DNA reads TGTGCCAGCAGCCTGCCGAGGGTGACCCGGGAGCTGTTTTTT. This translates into CASSLPRVTRELFF.